This record covers a single T cell receptor beta chain. The sample belongs to a study of blood T cell repertoires in COVID-19. Study information: Both acute and convalescent COVID-19 samples were obtained from the United States, Italy and Spain. Sources were T cells, B-cell-depleted T cells, or PBMCs; the material itself was cDNA or gDNA.

Authors' analysis steps: Estimates of nucleated cell counts were drawn from the amplification of reference gene primers. The table came from immunoSEQ multiplex PCR; TCRdb's copy has only in-frame clones and leaves some out. The V and J calls and clone size were taken over from that table, and D and trimming were inferred from the DNA. The sample carries 37,000 or so clones, roughly 88% recorded once. This CDR3 has 15 amino acids. The germline V gene encodes CDR1 SNHLY and CDR2 FYNNEI. Trimming cost V 7 bases and J 3 bases; bases outside gene matches: 7. The chain employs TRBV2 and TRBJ2-2, with TRBD2 matching over 8 bases. Source material: peripheral blood. The sequence was obtained from a man in his 70s with acute or convalescent COVID-19. The CDR3 sequence is CASTLSGMDTGELFF. The CDR3 bases are TGTGCCAGCACTCTTAGCGGGATGGACACCGGGGAGCTGTTTTTT.